Shown below are 30 T cell receptor beta chains from a single sample sequenced in a study of PD-L1 blockade in urothelial cancer. Libraries were prepared by immunoSEQ multiplex PCR; TCRdb keeps only in-frame clonotypes and omits some of them. The table includes 50,000 or so clones, roughly four fifths detected once. Sequenced here: PBMCs, sampled around atezolizumab (anti-PD-L1) treatment. Every receptor here comes from a man aged 65-85 years with urothelial cancer.

V and J are TRBV9 and TRBJ2-1; the match to TRBD2 covers 13 bases. The germline V gene has CDR1 SGDLS and CDR2 YYNGEE. The CDR3 length is 17 residues. The junction had 5 bases not matched to a gene; V was cut back by 0 bases and J by 5 bases. This CDR3 is CASSVGGLAGAHNEQFF. For the CDR3, the DNA is TGTGCCAGCAGCGTAGGCGGACTAGCGGGGGCTCACAATGAGCAGTTCTTC.

This chain uses TRBV30 with TRBJ2-3; 8 nucleotides line up with TRBD2. Germline CDR1 GTSNPN, CDR2 SVGIG (reference sequence). The CDR3 has 16 amino acids. The ends lost 0 bases at V and 1 base at J; junction bases unmatched: 6. CDR3 nucleotide sequence: TGTGCCTGGAGTGTAGGGCTAGCGGGTCGCACAGATACGCAGTATTTT. Translating gives CAWSVGLAGRTDTQYF.

This clone showed up just a few times. In DNA form, the CDR3 reads TGTGCCTTGGCTCCCATTAACACTGAAGCTTTCTTT. Its protein product is CALAPINTEAFF. The chain recombines TRBV30 with TRBJ1-1; D uncertain. The CDR3 consists of 12 residues. CDR1 GTSNPN and CDR2 SVGIG come from the germline V gene (reference sequence). Trimming left V 7 bases short and J 2 bases short, with 11 bases between.

This chain uses TRBV1 with TRBJ2-2; no check of the table's D call, TRBD2, against the DNA was made. TRBV1 represents a pseudogene. The length of the CDR3 is 19 residues. The CDR3 loop is CTSSPTQGGAERHTGELFF. CDR3 nucleotide sequence: TGCACCAGCAGCCCAACTCAGGGAGGGGCAGAGAGGCACACCGGGGAGCTGTTTTTT.

This rearrangement joins TRBV30 to TRBJ2-3; 12 bases are shared with TRBD2. After removal of 0 bases from V and 4 bases from J, the junction contained 11 bases not matched to a gene. This CDR3 region has 18 residues. Germline CDR1 reads GTSNPN; CDR2 reads SVGIG (reference sequence). The CDR3 loop reads CAWSVTLAGGFISDTQYF. The CDR3 DNA follows: TGTGCCTGGAGTGTAACCCTAGCGGGAGGGTTTATTTCAGATACGCAGTATTTT.

The J gene is TRBJ2-7, the V gene TRBV5-4; 8 nucleotides agree with TRBD2. The trim removed 2 bases at V and 7 bases at J, leaving 8 bases unmatched. CDR1 and CDR2 from the germline V gene are SGHNT and YYREEE (reference sequence). The CDR3 extends over 14 amino acids. The DNA for the CDR3 is TGTGCCAGCAGCTTAGAAGCGGGAGTAAATGAGCAGTACTTC. Translated: CASSLEAGVNEQYF.

This clone has just a few counts. This chain uses TRBV4-2 with TRBJ2-3, with D maybe TRBD2 (7 bases). V lost 6 bases to trimming and J lost 4 bases, with 20 bases between them. Germline V gene data show CDR1 as LGHNA and CDR2 as YNFKEQ. The CDR3 contains 16 residues. CDR3 protein: CASRGVGGRGADTQYF. The CDR3 DNA sequence: TGTGCCAGCAGGGGGGTGGGGGGGCGAGGGGCAGATACGCAGTATTTT.

This sequence joins TRBV10-3 and TRBJ2-1; TRBD2 matches at 13 bases. Germline CDR1 is ENHRY and CDR2 is SYGVKD. Losses at the gene ends were 10 bases for V and 7 bases for J; bases not matched to a gene: 10. The CDR3 is made up of 15 amino acids. The CDR3 loop reads CASNLGLAGSNEQFF. CDR3 in DNA: TGTGCCAGCAACCTGGGACTAGCGGGATCGAATGAGCAGTTCTTC.

This chain links TRBV13 with TRBJ1-1, with TRBD1 matching 10 bases. The CDR3 length is 18 residues. Germline V gives CDR1 PRHDT, CDR2 FYEKMQ (reference sequence). Losses at the gene ends were 5 bases for V and 0 bases for J; bases not matched to a gene: 12. CDR3 in amino acids: CASSTSGTGVTLNTEAFF. The CDR3 DNA follows: TGTGCCAGCAGCACCTCCGGGACAGGGGTCACTTTGAACACTGAAGCTTTCTTT.

This rearrangement joins TRBV13 to TRBJ1-2, with a possible D match to TRBD1 (5 bases). V was pared by 0 bases and J by 2 bases, with 25 bases between. CDR1 and CDR2 from the germline V gene are PRHDT and FYEKMQ (reference sequence). The CDR3 runs 20 residues. DNA for the CDR3: TGTGCCAGCAGCTTAGGCCCCTACCAGGGTTCGCAGGGATTAAACTATGGCTACACCTTC. Its translation is CASSLGPYQGSQGLNYGYTF.

The chain uses TRBV30 and TRBJ2-1; 7 nucleotides agree with TRBD2. The CDR3 spans 12 residues. The V segment lost 5 bases and the J segment 5 bases; nucleotides outside the gene matches: 3. Germline V gives CDR1 GTSNPN, CDR2 SVGIG (reference sequence). The DNA for the CDR3 is TGTGCCTGGCAGCGGGACCACAATGAGCAGTTCTTC. Protein product: CAWQRDHNEQFF.

The chain uses TRBV13 and TRBJ1-5; TRBD1 aligns across 7 bases. The CDR3 is made up of 13 amino acids. CDR1 PRHDT and CDR2 FYEKMQ come from the germline V gene (reference sequence). The V segment lost 5 bases and the J segment 4 bases; nucleotides outside the gene matches: 2. The CDR3 DNA follows: TGTGCCAGCAGCGGGGGACAGAATCAGCCCCAGCATTTT. This sequence encodes CASSGGQNQPQHF. The variable domain in full, completed from reference TRBV13 and TRBJ1-5, reads AAGVIQSPRHLIKEKRETATLKCYPIPRHDTVYWYQQGPGQDPQFLISFYEKMQSDKGSIPDRFSAQQFSDYHSELNMSSLELGDSALYFCASSGGQNQPQHFGDGTRLSIL.

This clone was detected a few times. The chain recombines TRBV19 with TRBJ1-2; D is unresolved. CDR1 LNHDA and CDR2 SQIVND come from the germline V gene (reference sequence). V lost 5 bases to trimming and J lost 2 bases, with 9 bases between them. The CDR3 totals 13 residues. The CDR3 DNA reads TGTGCCAGTAGTCGACACCGAAACTATGGCTACACCTTC. Its protein product is CASSRHRNYGYTF.

V is TRBV19 and J is TRBJ2-2; 7 bases are a match to TRBD1. Germline CDR1 LNHDA, CDR2 SQIVND (reference sequence). The V gene end was trimmed by 6 bases and the J gene end by 1 base; junction bases not matched to a gene: 5. The CDR3 totals 15 residues. In nucleotides, the CDR3 is TGTGCCAGTAGACGACGACAGGGGAACACCGGGGAGCTGTTTTTT. This codes for CASRRRQGNTGELFF.

The V gene is TRBV28, the J gene TRBJ1-4, with D tentatively TRBD1 (6 bases). V lost 6 bases and J 5 bases, leaving 16 bases between the germline ends. The germline V gene has CDR1 MDHEN and CDR2 SYDVKM. This CDR3 is 15 amino acids long. CDR3 loop: CASSPGQIGNEKLFF. DNA of the CDR3: TGTGCCAGCAGCCCTGGACAGATCGGGAATGAAAAACTGTTTTTT.

The chain has TRBV5-1 and TRBJ2-7, with D possibly TRBD1 on 5 matching bases. Germline V gene lookup returns CDR1 SGHRS and CDR2 YFSETQ. This CDR3 is 15 amino acids long. V was trimmed by 0 bases and J by 0 bases, leaving 10 bases between them. The CDR3 reads CASSLDRSSSYEQYF. The CDR3 DNA reads TGCGCCAGCAGCTTGGACAGGTCGAGCTCCTACGAGCAGTACTTC.

The chain recombines TRBV5-1 with TRBJ2-1; 12 bases agree with TRBD2. CDR1 is SGHRS, CDR2 YFSETQ, per germline. V shed 5 bases, J shed 1 base, and the junction held 4 bases outside the gene matches. The CDR3 is made up of 16 amino acids. CDR3 nucleotide sequence: TGCGCCAGCAGATTTCTAGCGGGAGGGTCCTACAATGAGCAGTTCTTC. This sequence encodes CASRFLAGGSYNEQFF. The complete variable domain, with remaining parts taken from reference TRBV5-1 and TRBJ2-1, reads KAGVTQTPRYLIKTRGQQVTLSCSPISGHRSVSWYQQTPGQGLQFLFEYFSETQRNKGNFPGRFSGRQFSNSRSEMNVSTLELGDSALYLCASRFLAGGSYNEQFFGPGTRLTVL.

This chain joins TRBV5-1 and TRBJ1-2, with a tentative D call TRBD1 (6 bases). Between the trimmed V and J ends, which lost 5 bases and 2 bases, there was a span of 13 bases. The CDR3 sequence is 14 residues long. Per germline, CDR1 SGHRS and CDR2 YFSETQ. In nucleotides, the CDR3 is TGCGCCAGCAGTCGGGACAAGACAAACTATGGCTACACCTTC. Protein: CASSRDKTNYGYTF. The variable domain in full, with the rest retrieved from reference TRBV5-1 and TRBJ1-2, is KAGVTQTPRYLIKTRGQQVTLSCSPISGHRSVSWYQQTPGQGLQFLFEYFSETQRNKGNFPGRFSGRQFSNSRSEMNVSTLELGDSALYLCASSRDKTNYGYTFGSGTRLTVV.

The rearrangement joins TRBV5-1 to TRBJ1-3, with a possible D match to TRBD1 (5 bases). The CDR3 length is 15 residues. From germline, CDR1 is SGHRS and CDR2 YFSETQ. Trimming pared 0 bases from V and 5 bases from J, leaving 12 bases between. CDR3 loop: CASSLGAGFRNTIYF. As DNA, the CDR3 is TGCGCCAGCAGCTTGGGGGCAGGGTTCAGAAACACCATATATTTT.

V usage is TRBV5-1 and J usage is TRBJ1-1, with 9 bases matching TRBD1. Germline lookup yields CDR1 SGHRS and CDR2 YFSETQ. The ends lost 3 bases at V and 4 bases at J; junction bases unmatched: 7. The CDR3 covers 15 residues. The CDR3 sequence: CASSSTQTGGTEAFF. In DNA, the CDR3 is TGCGCCAGCAGCTCAACTCAGACAGGGGGCACTGAAGCTTTCTTT.

The chain employs TRBV7-2 and TRBJ1-3, with 7 bases matching TRBD1. Unmatched junction bases numbered 5, after V lost 4 bases and J lost 2 bases. The CDR3 length is 15 residues. The germline gives CDR1 SGHTA, CDR2 FQGNSA. The CDR3 DNA reads TGTGCCAGCAGCTACGCCACAGGGGCTGGAAACACCATATATTTT. This gives the protein CASSYATGAGNTIYF.

The CDR3 sequence: CASSPNRENQPQHF. In nucleotides, the CDR3 is TGTGCCAGCAGCCCCAACAGGGAGAATCAGCCCCAGCATTTT. This chain joins TRBV27 and TRBJ1-5, with D perhaps TRBD1 (6 bases). Germline-derived CDR1 and CDR2 are MNHEY and SMNVEV (reference sequence). This CDR3 has 14 amino acids. V lost 6 bases, J lost 4 bases, and 13 bases lay in between.

This clone has a single count. The rearrangement joins TRBV28 to TRBJ2-1, with 14 positions matching TRBD2. With V trimmed by 8 bases and J by 8 bases, 5 bases remained unmatched. Germline loops: CDR1 MDHEN, CDR2 SYDVKM. This CDR3 is built from 14 residues. The chain's CDR3 is CASGTSGSLHEQFF. The CDR3 bases are TGTGCCAGCGGGACTAGCGGGAGTCTCCATGAGCAGTTCTTC.

This sequence joins TRBV11-2 and TRBJ2-1; TRBD2 matches 9 bases. The junction had 1 base not matched to a gene; V was cut back by 3 bases and J by 1 base. The CDR3 extends over 15 amino acids. Germline assignment: CDR1 SGHAT and CDR2 FQNNGV. The DNA for the CDR3 is TGTGCCAGCAGCTTGACTAGCGGATCCTACAATGAGCAGTTCTTC. Protein sequence: CASSLTSGSYNEQFF.

This sequence joins TRBV25-1 and TRBJ2-7, with a weak D call TRBD2 (7 bases). The germline CDR1 and CDR2 sequences are MGHDK and SYGVNS. The CDR3 consists of 13 residues. V was pared by 5 bases and J by 3 bases, with 11 bases between. The CDR3 bases are TGTGCCAGCAGTCAGGGAGGGGGCTACGAGCAGTACTTC. Its protein is CASSQGGGYEQYF.

The V and J genes are TRBV5-1 and TRBJ1-3; D is possibly TRBD1 (5 bases). CDR1 SGHRS and CDR2 YFSETQ come from the germline V gene. Trimming pared 0 bases from V and 4 bases from J, leaving 14 bases between. There are 16 residues in the CDR3. This CDR3 reads CASSLAGLVRGNTIYF. The CDR3 coding sequence is TGCGCCAGCAGCTTGGCAGGGCTGGTTCGAGGAAACACCATATATTTT.

The chain's CDR3 is CASSQHQSSGSSYEQYF. DNA of the CDR3: TGTGCCAGCAGCCAACATCAATCTAGCGGGAGCTCCTACGAGCAGTACTTC. The V gene is TRBV4-2, the J gene TRBJ2-7, with 10 nucleotides matching TRBD2. The CDR3 covers 17 residues. With 2 bases clipped from V and 0 bases from J, the junction kept 7 bases outside the gene matches. From germline, CDR1 is LGHNA and CDR2 YNFKEQ.

This chain links TRBV10-3 with TRBJ2-3, with D maybe TRBD2 (5 bases). The CDR3 spans 17 residues. Trimming cost V 5 bases and J 3 bases, with 21 bases left between them. CDR1 and CDR2 (germline): ENHRY, SYGVKD. The CDR3 coding sequence is TGTGCCATCAGTAGATCGGGAAGGGCGGGCCAGACAGATACGCAGTATTTT. The encoded protein is CAISRSGRAGQTDTQYF.

This clone appeared once. This sequence joins TRBV5-1 and TRBJ2-5; 8 bases align to TRBD2. V lost 4 bases, J lost 1 base, and 9 bases stayed unmatched. Germline V CDR1 and CDR2: SGHRS, YFSETQ. The CDR3 is made up of 16 amino acids. The CDR3 reads CASSLAPLAGQETQYF. CDR3 sequence (DNA): TGCGCCAGCAGCCTCGCGCCTCTAGCGGGCCAAGAGACCCAGTACTTC.

The chain couples TRBV29-1 to TRBJ2-1; TRBD2 matches at 7 bases. V was clipped by 4 bases and J by 1 base; unmatched bases: 13. Germline V gene lookup returns CDR1 SQVTM and CDR2 ANQGSEA. This CDR3 region has 17 residues. CDR3 DNA sequence: TGCAGCGTTGGGGGGGAAGCGGGGAGGTGGTCCTACAATGAGCAGTTCTTC. It codes for CSVGGEAGRWSYNEQFF.